These T cell receptor beta chains were read from a single sample in a study of early T cells in non-severe SARS-CoV-2 infection. TCRdb ran MiXCR on the 5' RACE reads and lists one entry per CDR3 protein. The table shows approximately 22,000 distinct CDR3 sequences, with around 5% occurring only once. The sequencing here drew on whole blood, taken at baseline. These receptors all stem from an adult who was a healthcare worker with PCR-confirmed SARS-CoV-2 infection or an uninfected control (not recorded which). CDR3s include the opening cysteine and the closing phenylalanine or tryptophan. A D gene is named only where the DNA matches it firmly. Only some rows state a clone size, as once, few, many or a class for expanded clones.

V gene	D gene	J gene	clone size	CDR3 DNA	CDR3 protein
TRBV7-6	TRBD2	TRBJ2-3	.	TGTGCCAGCAGCTTTTATCCGGGGGAGGGGCCCAGCACAGATACGCAGTATTTT	CASSFYPGEGPSTDTQYF
TRBV20-1	.	TRBJ1-1	many	TGCAGTGCTAGTTTCTCCGGCAGGGCCTGGACTGAAGCTTTCTTT	CSASFSGRAWTEAFF
TRBV7-6	.	TRBJ2-7	few	TGTGCCAGCAATCCAGGGGGGGGATTGAGGGAGCAGTACTTC	CASNPGGGLREQYF
TRBV9	TRBD1	TRBJ2-7	few	TGTGCCAGCAGCGTTGGGACAGGAGTAGCCTACGAGCAGTACTTC	CASSVGTGVAYEQYF
TRBV29-1	.	TRBJ1-2	many	TGCAGCGTTGTGGCACAGGGTCCCTATGGCGGCTACACCTTC	CSVVAQGPYGGYTF
TRBV7-9	.	TRBJ2-7	many	TGTGCCAGCAGTGCTTCAGCTCCGGCGGGGCAGTACTTC	CASSASAPAGQYF
TRBV4-2	TRBD2	TRBJ2-3	.	TGTGCCAGCAGCTCCCTGGAGGCGGGGGGGTCAGATACGCAGTATTTT	CASSSLEAGGSDTQYF
TRBV7-6	.	TRBJ2-3	.	TGTGCCAGCAGTTCGTGGGGGGCTATGTCCGGAGATACGCAGTATTTT	CASSSWGAMSGDTQYF
TRBV12-3/TRBV12-4	.	TRBJ1-2	few	TGTGCCAGCAGTTTTCCCGCGACAGAGTTCTATGGCTACACCTTC	CASSFPATEFYGYTF
TRBV20-1	TRBD2	TRBJ2-1	many	TGCAGTGCTAGGAGCCTAGCGGGGGGTTTGAATGAGCAGTTCTTC	CSARSLAGGLNEQFF
TRBV7-9	.	TRBJ1-3	many	TGTGCCAGCAGCCCCACTTTCGCCTCTGGAAACACCATATATTTT	CASSPTFASGNTIYF
TRBV6-6	.	TRBJ2-7	many	TGTGCCAGCAGTTACTCCCCGACAGTAGGTTCCTACGAGCAGTACTTC	CASSYSPTVGSYEQYF
TRBV11-2	.	TRBJ1-3	many	TGTGCCAGCAGCTTAAGGGGCCGCCCAGACTCTGGAAACACCATATATTTT	CASSLRGRPDSGNTIYF
TRBV29-1	.	TRBJ1-5	many	TGCAGCGTTGAAGATCCGCCAGAGCCCCAGCATTTT	CSVEDPPEPQHF
TRBV19	TRBD1	TRBJ2-5	few	TGTGCCACCTCCAGAGGACAGGGTCCAGGGGAGACCCAGTACTTC	CATSRGQGPGETQYF
TRBV6-4	.	TRBJ2-3	few	TGTGCCAGCAGTGTAGGCACCTCCAAAGCAGATACGCAGTATTTT	CASSVGTSKADTQYF
TRBV28	.	TRBJ1-5	few	TGTGCCAGCAGTTTTGCCTGGGTCACTAGCAATCAGCCCCAGCATTTT	CASSFAWVTSNQPQHF
TRBV2	TRBD1	TRBJ1-4	few	TGTGCCAGTGTTCGCAGGGGGCTTGCGGAGCGACTGTTTTTT	CASVRRGLAERLFF
TRBV11-2	.	TRBJ2-5	.	TGTGCCAGCAGCTTAGAGGGCAGACAAGAGACCCAGTACTTC	CASSLEGRQETQYF
TRBV10-3	.	TRBJ2-7	many	TGTGCCATCAACCAAGGACAGACGTCCTACGAGCAGTACTTC	CAINQGQTSYEQYF
TRBV5-1	.	TRBJ2-1	.	TGCGCCATCCCGGACAGAACCTACAATGAGCAGTTCTTC	CAIPDRTYNEQFF
TRBV6-1	.	TRBJ1-1	few	TGTGCCAGCAGTGAGTCCGCCGGCAACACTGAAGCTTTCTTT	CASSESAGNTEAFF
TRBV5-1	.	TRBJ1-3	many	TGCGCCAGCAGCTTGGAAGGTGAAAACACCATATATTTT	CASSLEGENTIYF
TRBV9	TRBD1	TRBJ1-1	.	TGTGCCAGCAGCGTAGGGGGACAGGGATCTGCTGAAGCTTTCTTT	CASSVGGQGSAEAFF
TRBV20-1	TRBD2	TRBJ2-7	few	TGCAGTGCTAGAGACGCGGGGGGCAGCTCCTACGAGCAGTACTTC	CSARDAGGSSYEQYF
TRBV9	.	TRBJ1-2	few	TGTGCCAGCAGCGTAGCCGGGAACATCTATGGCTACACCTTC	CASSVAGNIYGYTF
TRBV13	.	TRBJ2-1	.	TGTGCCAGCAGCCGAGGCCGGTCGACCGTTGAGCAGTTCTTC	CASSRGRSTVEQFF
TRBV5-4	.	TRBJ1-6	.	TGTGCCAGCAGGCAGGACATAAATAATTCACCCCTCCACTTT	CASRQDINNSPLHF
TRBV2	.	TRBJ2-5	few	TGTGCCAGCAGTGCCGGGAACCGTGTGGAGACCCAGTACTTC	CASSAGNRVETQYF
TRBV21-1	.	TRBJ2-1	few	TGTGCCAGCAGCCCTAGGGAGACTAGCGGCGCCAATGAGCAGTTCTTC	CASSPRETSGANEQFF
TRBV7-2	.	TRBJ2-3	many	TGTGCCAGCAGCTTGAGTGAATACGCGCAGTATTTT	CASSLSEYAQYF
TRBV20-1	.	TRBJ1-6	few	TGCAGTGCTAGAGAGAGGGGAGATAATTCACCCCTCCACTTT	CSARERGDNSPLHF
TRBV24-1	.	TRBJ2-2	many	TGTGCCACCAGTAAGGACACGAACACCGGGGAGCTGTTTTTT	CATSKDTNTGELFF
TRBV25-1	.	TRBJ2-6	few	TGTGCCAGCAGTGAATCTCGGTCGTCTGGGGCCAACGTCCTGACTTTC	CASSESRSSGANVLTF
TRBV5-4	.	TRBJ2-3	few	TGTGCCAGCAGCACACGACAGACTAGCACAGATACGCAGTATTTT	CASSTRQTSTDTQYF
TRBV9	.	TRBJ1-2	.	TGTGCCAGCAGCGTAGAGGTTGCAGCCGCGGATGGCTACACCTTC	CASSVEVAAADGYTF
TRBV12-3/TRBV12-4	.	TRBJ1-5	medium-sized	TGTGCCAGCCGATTGGGCGGACGCAATCAGCCCCAGCATTTT	CASRLGGRNQPQHF
TRBV7-6	.	TRBJ2-7	medium-sized	TGTGCCAGCAGCCCGATGGGGGGGGCACCCTACGAGCAGTACTTC	CASSPMGGAPYEQYF
TRBV10-3	.	TRBJ2-3	few	TGTGCCATCAGTTACCTCAACGCAGATACGCAGTATTTT	CAISYLNADTQYF
TRBV20-1	TRBD1	TRBJ2-7	.	TGCAGTGCTAGTGGACAGGTTCGGAACGAGCAGTACTTC	CSASGQVRNEQYF
TRBV20-1	.	TRBJ2-7	few	TGCAGTGCCCAAAGGGACAACTACTACGAGCAGTACTTC	CSAQRDNYYEQYF
TRBV7-9	.	TRBJ1-1	.	TGTGCCAGCAACCAGTTGGGGACGAACACTGAAGCTTTCTTT	CASNQLGTNTEAFF
TRBV29-1	.	TRBJ1-1	medium-sized	TGCAGCGTAAGGGGTTCGGGCACTGAAGCTTTCTTT	CSVRGSGTEAFF
TRBV7-9	.	TRBJ1-3	few	TGTGCCAGCAGTCGTGGATTAGGAAACACCATATATTTT	CASSRGLGNTIYF
TRBV6-5	.	TRBJ2-2	many	TGTGCCAGCAGCATGATACCGAACACCGGGGAGCTGTTTTTT	CASSMIPNTGELFF
TRBV19	TRBD1	TRBJ2-2	many	TGTGCCAGTAGTATGGACAGGGGGCGAGATTGGACCGGGGAGCTGTTTTTT	CASSMDRGRDWTGELFF
TRBV5-1	.	TRBJ1-4	.	TGCGCCAGCAGGACAGCCAGGGACGGTAAGAGTGAAAAACTGTTTTTT	CASRTARDGKSEKLFF
TRBV7-2	.	TRBJ2-1	.	TGTGCCAGCAGCCGATATAGAACAGGGAGTGAGCAGTTCTTC	CASSRYRTGSEQFF
TRBV10-3	TRBD1	TRBJ2-3	many	TGTGCCATCAGTGCATCAGGGGGCGCGAGCACAGATACGCAGTATTTT	CAISASGGASTDTQYF
TRBV19	.	TRBJ1-3	many	TGTGCCAGTCGGCCCATGCAGTTAAAATCTGGAAACACCATATATTTT	CASRPMQLKSGNTIYF
TRBV5-1	.	TRBJ1-1	few	TGCGCCAGCAGCTTGGGCAGTTTAAACACTGAAGCTTTCTTT	CASSLGSLNTEAFF
TRBV24-1	.	TRBJ2-2	.	TGTGCCACCAGTGAACACAGGGAGCGGTCCGGGGAGCTGTTTTTT	CATSEHRERSGELFF